The 30 T cell receptor beta chains below come from one sample, sequenced in a study of blood T cell repertoires in COVID-19. Repertoires were generated with immunoSEQ multiplex PCR, while TCRdb's copy carries only in-frame clones and drops some. The profile shows about 160,000 clones, roughly 84% of them singletons. The sequenced material came from peripheral blood. These receptors all come from a woman between 55 and 75 years old with acute or convalescent COVID-19.

CDR3 in amino acids: CASSQLRTGEKLFF. The CDR3 DNA follows: TGTGCCAGCAGCCAACTTCGGACGGGGGAAAAACTGTTTTTT. This chain uses TRBV7-6 with TRBJ1-4; D uncertain. Germline CDR1 and CDR2: SGHVS and FNYEAQ. Deletions cut 5 bases from V and 8 bases from J, with 15 bases between. The CDR3 runs to 14 residues.

V usage is TRBV10-3 and J usage is TRBJ1-5, with a possible D match to TRBD1 (5 bases). Trimming pared 4 bases from V and 7 bases from J, leaving 11 bases between. CDR1 and CDR2 (germline): ENHRY, SYGVKD. The CDR3 covers 13 residues. The CDR3: CAISAREGQPQHF. CDR3 DNA sequence: TGTGCCATCAGTGCCAGGGAAGGGCAGCCCCAGCATTTT.

The chain uses TRBV5-1 and TRBJ2-3, with D uncertain. This CDR3 is 12 amino acids long. The V gene's germline CDR1 is SGHRS and CDR2 YFSETQ. Between the trimmed V and J ends, which lost 3 bases and 1 base, there was a span of 3 bases. The CDR3 coding sequence is TGCGCCAGCAGCTCAGGCACAGATACGCAGTATTTT. Its protein is CASSSGTDTQYF.

V is TRBV19 and J is TRBJ2-4, with TRBD1 identical over 9 bases. The CDR3 runs 16 residues. Germline V gene sequence: CDR1 LNHDA, CDR2 SQIVND (reference sequence). Unmatched junction bases numbered 8, after V lost 8 bases and J lost 0 bases. In nucleotides, the CDR3 is TGTGCCAGTTCCCCCTCGACAGGGGGAGCCAAAAACATTCAGTACTTC. Encoded protein: CASSPSTGGAKNIQYF.

The chain has TRBV28 and TRBJ1-6; 10 nucleotides agree with TRBD1. Germline CDR1 and CDR2: MDHEN and SYDVKM. This CDR3 has 16 residues. V shed 4 bases and J 6 bases; nucleotides not matched to a gene: 6. Here the CDR3 DNA reads TGTGCCAGCAGTTCCCGGGACAGGGGAAGTAATTCACCCCTCCACTTT. Protein sequence: CASSSRDRGSNSPLHF.

With respect to this clone: The same CDR3 is also encoded by other DNA sequences in this sample. DNA for the CDR3: TGTGCCAGCAGCGTAGCGGGGGAGACCTACGAGCAGTACTTC. It translates to CASSVAGETYEQYF. The chain carries TRBV9 and TRBJ2-7, with TRBD2 as a possible D gene (6 bases). Germline CDR1 reads SGDLS; CDR2 reads YYNGEE. The CDR3 contains 14 residues. V gave up 0 bases and J gave up 2 bases, with 9 bases separating them.

This chain links TRBV11-2 with TRBJ2-3; 8 bases are a match to TRBD1. Germline V gives CDR1 SGHAT, CDR2 FQNNGV. Losses at the gene ends were 1 base for V and 2 bases for J; bases not matched to a gene: 5. CDR3 size: 16 residues. CDR3 in DNA: TGTGCCAGCAGCTTAGGGACAGGGCTTTCCACAGATACGCAGTATTTT. Translated: CASSLGTGLSTDTQYF.

The genes are TRBV7-8 and TRBJ1-2, with D unclear. Per germline, CDR1 SGHVS and CDR2 FQNEAQ. The CDR3 consists of 13 residues. V was pared by 1 base and J by 4 bases, with 7 bases between. CDR3 sequence reads: CASSLGGVYGYTF. The CDR3 bases are TGTGCCAGCAGCTTAGGCGGGGTCTATGGCTACACCTTC. The full variable domain, rest sourced from reference TRBV7-8 and TRBJ1-2, is GAGVSQSPRYKVAKRGQDVALRCDPISGHVSLFWYQQALGQGPEFLTYFQNEAQLDKSGLPSDRFFAERPEGSVSTLKIQRTQQEDSAVYLCASSLGGVYGYTFGSGTRLTVV.

The V and J genes are TRBV9 and TRBJ2-5; weak D call: TRBD1 (6 bases). The ends were cut back, 4 bases at V and 1 base at J, with 14 bases in the middle. Germline V gives CDR1 SGDLS, CDR2 YYNGEE. The CDR3 totals 15 residues. The CDR3 here is CASSPGTGTQETQYF. The CDR3 DNA sequence: TGTGCCAGCAGCCCCGGAACAGGGACCCAAGAGACCCAGTACTTC. Drawing the rest from reference TRBV9 and TRBJ2-5, the complete variable domain is DSGVTQTPKHLITATGQRVTLRCSPRSGDLSVYWYQQSLDQGLQFLIQYYNGEERAKGNILERFSAQQFPDLHSELNLSSLELGDSALYFCASSPGTGTQETQYFGPGTRLLVL.

In this sample, this clone turned up once. The chain has TRBV10-1 and TRBJ2-1, with TRBD2 matching 14 bases. After removal of 5 bases from V and 8 bases from J, the junction contained 5 bases not matched to a gene. CDR1 and CDR2 (germline): WNHNN, SYGVQD (reference sequence). The CDR3 is 15 amino acids. CDR3 bases: TGCGCCAGCAGTACGGGACTAGCGGGGGCTGATGAGCAGTTCTTC. Translation gives CASSTGLAGADEQFF.

This rearrangement joins TRBV15 to TRBJ2-7; 7 bases are shared with TRBD2. Losses at the gene ends were 8 bases for V and 0 bases for J; bases not matched to a gene: 7. The CDR3 is made up of 14 amino acids. Germline V gene lookup returns CDR1 LNHNV and CDR2 YYDKDF (reference sequence). The CDR3 loop reads CATSTGGSSYEQYF. CDR3 bases: TGTGCCACCTCAACCGGGGGGAGCTCCTACGAGCAGTACTTC.

Ten or more counts support this clone. CDR3 coding DNA: TGTGCCAGCAGCGTAGTAGAGGACTACACAGATACGCAGTATTTT. As protein: CASSVVEDYTDTQYF. The rearrangement joins TRBV9 to TRBJ2-3, with TRBD2 as a possible D gene (6 bases). Germline-derived CDR1 and CDR2 are SGDLS and YYNGEE. The V gene lost 0 bases and the J gene lost 2 bases, with 10 bases spanning the gap. The CDR3 is made up of 15 amino acids.

This clone was seen a single time. The rearrangement links TRBV5-5 to TRBJ2-5, with 7 nucleotides matching TRBD1. V lost 5 bases, J lost 4 bases, and 11 bases stayed unmatched. Germline-derived CDR1 and CDR2 are SGHKS and YYEKEE (reference sequence). The CDR3 runs 15 residues. CDR3 nucleotide sequence: TGTGCCAGCAGGTTCCCAGGGGGTCAGCGAGAGACCCAGTACTTC. The encoded protein is CASRFPGGQRETQYF.

V usage is TRBV4-2 and J usage is TRBJ2-1; D perhaps matches TRBD2 (6 bases). V was pared by 0 bases and J by 6 bases, with 15 bases between. The CDR3 has 16 amino acids. Germline assignment: CDR1 LGHNA and CDR2 YNFKEQ. CDR3 sequence (DNA): TGTGCCAGCAGCCAAGACGGTGGCGGAGGGTCCAATGAGCAGTTCTTC. This sequence encodes CASSQDGGGGSNEQFF.

CDR3: CASSYDRSGTQYF. The DNA of the CDR3 is TGTGCCAGCAGTTACGACCGATCGGGGACCCAGTACTTC. The chain employs TRBV6-5 and TRBJ2-5; no clear D. The V and J ends lost 2 bases and 7 bases respectively, with 11 bases between them. This CDR3 spans 13 amino acids. CDR1 and CDR2 from the germline V gene are MNHEY and SVGAGI.

This clone has only a few counts. The chain is built from TRBV30 and TRBJ1-1; tentatively, D is TRBD1 (5 bases). Germline-derived CDR1 and CDR2 are GTSNPN and SVGIG (reference sequence). The CDR3 totals 11 residues. The ends were cut back, 8 bases at V and 2 bases at J, with 9 bases in the middle. The CDR3 DNA reads as TGTGCCATGGGACTTAACACTGAAGCTTTCTTT. Translation gives CAMGLNTEAFF.

V usage is TRBV2 and J usage is TRBJ2-7, with 11 bases aligning to TRBD2. From germline, CDR1 is SNHLY and CDR2 FYNNEI. This CDR3 has 13 residues. After removal of 7 bases from V and 7 bases from J, the junction contained 6 bases not matched to a gene. CDR3 DNA: TGTGCCAGCACTAGCGGGGGGAGAGGAGAGCAGTACTTC. Its protein is CASTSGGRGEQYF.

This chain joins TRBV3-1 (or the pseudogene TRBV3-2) and TRBJ1-5, with D perhaps TRBD1 (6 bases). Germline values: CDR1 LGHDT, CDR2 YNNKEL (reference sequence). This CDR3 contains 15 residues. V lost 1 base, J lost 6 bases, and 13 bases lay in between. CDR3 bases: TGTGCCAGCAGCCAAGGCCAGGGGCAGGGTCAGCCCCAGCATTTT. Its protein product is CASSQGQGQGQPQHF.

A few counts support this clone. This chain connects TRBV5-1 to TRBJ2-3, with TRBD2 as a possible D gene (5 bases). V was pared by 1 base and J by 2 bases, with 8 bases between. The CDR3 contains 14 residues. Germline V gene sequence: CDR1 SGHRS, CDR2 YFSETQ. CDR3 DNA sequence: TGCGCCAGCAGCTTGATGAGGGACACAGATACGCAGTATTTT. Its protein is CASSLMRDTDTQYF. Drawing the rest from reference TRBV5-1 and TRBJ2-3, the complete variable domain is KAGVTQTPRYLIKTRGQQVTLSCSPISGHRSVSWYQQTPGQGLQFLFEYFSETQRNKGNFPGRFSGRQFSNSRSEMNVSTLELGDSALYLCASSLMRDTDTQYFGPGTRLTVL.

There are a few counts of this clone. The chain combines TRBV5-5 with TRBJ1-5, with D perhaps TRBD1 (5 bases). Germline loops: CDR1 SGHKS, CDR2 YYEKEE (reference sequence). Deletions cut 3 bases from V and 6 bases from J, with 7 bases between. This CDR3 spans 12 amino acids. The CDR3 DNA is TGTGCCAGCAGCTGGGGGGGTCAGCCCCAGCATTTT. Translated, it gives CASSWGGQPQHF.

The chain uses TRBV28 and TRBJ2-5, with 8 bases fitting TRBD1. V lost 6 bases to trimming and J lost 1 base; unmatched junction nucleotides: 16. Germline V CDR1 and CDR2: MDHEN, SYDVKM. This CDR3 region has 18 residues. CDR3 region: CASRAGTGLTGPQETQYF. The CDR3 DNA is TGTGCCAGCAGGGCTGGGACAGGCCTTACTGGTCCCCAAGAGACCCAGTACTTC.

This clone appeared once. J is TRBJ1-5 and V is TRBV10-2; no definite D call. Trimming left V 2 bases short and J 9 bases short, with 11 bases between. The CDR3 runs 13 residues. The V gene's germline CDR1 is WSHSY and CDR2 SAAADI. CDR3: CASSESLPGPQHF. The DNA of the CDR3 is TGCGCCAGCAGTGAGAGTCTCCCGGGGCCCCAGCATTTT.

Notes on this clone: Compared with germline, one end of the junction differs, possibly owing to a read error. This chain uses TRBV7-8 with TRBJ2-1, with TRBD1 as a possible D gene (6 bases). The CDR3 runs to 17 residues. The germline CDR1 and CDR2 sequences are SGHVS and FQNEAQ. CDR3 nucleotides: TGTGCCAGCAGCCTGCTTGGGGGACATCCATCCTTCAATGAGCAGTTCTTC. It translates to CASSLLGGHPSFNEQFF.

The gene calls are TRBV28 and TRBJ1-6, with 11 bases aligning to TRBD1. The CDR3 extends over 16 amino acids. The ends lost 6 bases at V and 7 bases at J; junction bases unmatched: 8. The germline V gene encodes CDR1 MDHEN and CDR2 SYDVKM. The CDR3 loop reads CASSGGTGGWNSPLHF. The CDR3, as DNA: TGTGCCAGCAGCGGAGGGACAGGGGGATGGAATTCACCCCTCCACTTT.

J is TRBJ2-7 and V is TRBV4-1, with a tentative D call TRBD1 (6 bases). The CDR3 has 13 amino acids. Germline V lookup: CDR1 MGHRA, CDR2 YSYEKL. V was cut by 4 bases and J by 4 bases, with 11 bases left in between. The CDR3 DNA sequence: TGCGCCAGCAGCCGAGGGACACCGTACGAGCAGTACTTC. Amino acids: CASSRGTPYEQYF.

The gene calls are TRBV7-3 and TRBJ1-1; TRBD1 matches 9 bases. The CDR3 is 15 amino acids. The germline gives CDR1 SGHTA, CDR2 FQGTGA. V was clipped by 4 bases and J by 4 bases; unmatched bases: 7. The CDR3, as DNA: TGTGCCAGCAGCTCAAATGGACAGGGGATCACTGAAGCTTTCTTT. This codes for CASSSNGQGITEAFF.

V gene TRBV6-2 or TRBV6-3 combines with J gene TRBJ1-5; maybe TRBD1 (6 bases). The germline V gene encodes CDR1 MNHEY and CDR2 SVGEGT. The CDR3 has 16 residues. V shed 2 bases and J shed 5 bases, with 16 bases lying between them. In DNA, the CDR3 is TGTGCCAGCAGTTACCCCCAGGGGAGTGGAGATCAGCCCCAGCATTTT. As protein: CASSYPQGSGDQPQHF.

This clone was seen just once. The chain employs TRBV5-1 and TRBJ1-3; TRBD1 agrees at 8 bases. V lost 0 bases and J lost 4; bases outside the gene matches: 3. Germline CDR1 SGHRS, CDR2 YFSETQ. The CDR3 has 15 residues. CDR3 nucleotides: TGCGCCAGCAGCTTGGAGACAGGGGTCGGAAACACCATATATTTT. It is translated as CASSLETGVGNTIYF.

In its sample, this clone was seen a few times. The chain links TRBV3-1 (or the pseudogene TRBV3-2) to TRBJ1-5, with D perhaps TRBD1 (5 bases). V was shortened by 4 bases and J by 5 bases, with 12 bases between the two germline ends. The CDR3 runs to 14 residues. Germline CDR1 and CDR2: LGHDT and YNNKEL (reference sequence). CDR3: CASSLDTSDQPQHF. The DNA of the CDR3 is TGTGCCAGCAGCCTGGACACATCAGATCAGCCCCAGCATTTT.

The chain combines TRBV6-5 with TRBJ2-2; D is ambiguous. This CDR3 is built from 13 residues. Per germline, CDR1 MNHEY and CDR2 SVGAGI. Trimming pared 6 bases from V and 0 bases from J, leaving 5 bases between. The CDR3 DNA sequence: TGTGCCAGCAGCACACCGAACACCGGGGAGCTGTTTTTT. This translates into CASSTPNTGELFF.